These 8 T cell receptor beta chains came from one sample sequenced in a study of blood T cell repertoires in COVID-19. The method was immunoSEQ multiplex PCR; TCRdb's version includes in-frame clones alone and lacks a portion of them. The repertoire holds about 300,000 clones, with 85% to 90% as singletons. The sequenced sample consisted of peripheral blood. Receptor source: a man between 65 and 79 years old with acute or convalescent COVID-19.

V gene TRBV11-2 combines with J gene TRBJ1-6; the D is unclear. Germline V gene data show CDR1 as SGHAT and CDR2 as FQNNGV. There are 15 residues in the CDR3. Trimming took 5 bases from V and 3 from J, leaving 11 bases between them. The CDR3 bases are TGTGCCAGCAGCCCCCGGTCGGTCTATAATTCACCCCTCCACTTT. This translates into CASSPRSVYNSPLHF.

The chain combines TRBV2 with TRBJ2-7; D ambiguous. Germline-derived CDR1 and CDR2 are SNHLY and FYNNEI. This CDR3 has 12 residues. Trimming took 7 bases from V and 6 from J, leaving 13 bases between them. CDR3 DNA sequence: TGTGCCAGCAAGAGAGATGAACTCGAGCAGTACTTC. This translates into CASKRDELEQYF.

The chain is built from TRBV24-1 and TRBJ2-7, with 7 positions matching TRBD1. The CDR3 runs to 14 residues. The V and J ends lost 4 bases and 7 bases, in that order; junction bases with no gene match: 9. Per the germline V gene, CDR1 is KGHDR and CDR2 is SFDVKD. CDR3 DNA sequence: TGTGCCACCAGTGAGACAGGGTATAACTCTGAGCAGTACTTC. Translating it yields CATSETGYNSEQYF.

The count of this clone is one. The rearrangement uses TRBV6-5 and TRBJ1-5, with D possibly TRBD1 on 5 matching bases. Germline V gene sequence: CDR1 MNHEY, CDR2 SVGAGI. CDR3 length: 16 amino acids. Trimming took 2 bases from V and 0 from J, leaving 11 bases between them. Here the CDR3 DNA reads TGTGCCAGCAGTTACCGGGGGGATTATAGCAATCAGCCCCAGCATTTT. This codes for CASSYRGDYSNQPQHF.

The chain links TRBV4-1 to TRBJ2-3; 10 nucleotides match TRBD2. The trim removed 0 bases at V and 4 bases at J, leaving 1 base unmatched. The CDR3 consists of 15 residues. From germline, CDR1 is MGHRA and CDR2 YSYEKL. In DNA form, the CDR3 reads TGCGCCAGCAGCCAAGATACTAGCGGGGCAGATACGCAGTATTTT. Its protein is CASSQDTSGADTQYF.

V and J are TRBV15 and TRBJ1-1, with TRBD1 identical over 10 bases. The ends lost 1 base at V and 5 bases at J; junction bases unmatched: 1. CDR3 length: 14 amino acids. Germline assignment: CDR1 LNHNV and CDR2 YYDKDF (reference sequence). The CDR3 DNA reads as TGTGCCACCAGCAGAGCGGGACAGGGGACTGAAGCTTTCTTT. It specifies CATSRAGQGTEAFF.

V gene TRBV18 combines with J gene TRBJ2-5, with 8 bases identical to TRBD1. The germline CDR1 and CDR2 sequences are KGHSH and LQKENI. J lost 4 bases, V lost 3 bases, and 7 bases had no gene match. The CDR3 extends over 15 amino acids. The CDR3 nucleotides read TGTGCCAGCTCACCTATCTTGACAGGGGCAGAGACCCAGTACTTC. Translating it yields CASSPILTGAETQYF.

The gene calls are TRBV28 and TRBJ2-2; D remains unclear. The CDR3 sequence is 13 residues long. V gave up 6 bases and J gave up 6 bases, with 11 bases separating them. CDR1 MDHEN and CDR2 SYDVKM come from the germline V gene. The CDR3 region has the DNA TGTGCCAGCAGAGTTATAGAAGCCGGGGAGCTGTTTTTT. Translating gives CASRVIEAGELFF.